Each of the 14 T cell receptor beta chains below was sequenced from the same sample in a study of blood T cell repertoires in COVID-19. Produced via immunoSEQ multiplex PCR; TCRdb's table is partial and in-frame only. The sample includes under 250,000 clones, roughly 85% of them seen just once. Sequencing was carried out using peripheral blood. All receptors come from a woman in her 70s with COVID-19, enrolled during active disease.

The chain has TRBV2 and TRBJ2-7; 9 positions match TRBD1. This CDR3 has 13 residues. The germline V gene encodes CDR1 SNHLY and CDR2 FYNNEI. V dropped 8 bases and J dropped 1; count of bases not matched to a gene: 3. The CDR3 DNA sequence: TGTGCCAGCTGGGACAGGGTGTCCTACGAGCAGTACTTC. It yields the protein CASWDRVSYEQYF.

The chain is built from TRBV19 and TRBJ1-2; 8 nucleotides line up with TRBD1. CDR1 and CDR2 (germline): LNHDA, SQIVND (reference sequence). Trimming took 3 bases from V and 8 from J; bases not matched to a gene: 17. CDR3 length equals 17 residues. CDR3 in amino acids: CASSIGQGRAGLRGYTF. The CDR3 region has the DNA TGTGCCAGTAGTATCGGACAGGGACGAGCGGGGTTGCGGGGCTACACCTTC.

CDR3 protein: CATSDPYGTGVTGELFF. The CDR3 coding sequence is TGTGCCACCAGTGATCCTTACGGGACAGGTGTCACCGGGGAGCTGTTTTTT. The rearrangement uses TRBV24-1 and TRBJ2-2; TRBD1 aligns across 8 bases. Per the germline V gene, CDR1 is KGHDR and CDR2 is SFDVKD. This CDR3 comprises 17 residues. The ends lost 3 bases at V and 4 bases at J; junction bases unmatched: 9.

This clone was detected once. The rearrangement uses TRBV5-8 and TRBJ1-1; no reliable D call. CDR1 and CDR2 (germline): SGHTS, YDEGEE. The length of the CDR3 is 13 residues. Trimming cost V 2 bases and J 5 bases, with 10 bases left between them. The CDR3: CASSFRSWTEAFF. The CDR3 bases are TGTGCCAGCAGCTTTAGGAGTTGGACTGAAGCTTTCTTT.

The chain couples TRBV5-1 to TRBJ2-5, with 11 bases identical to TRBD2. CDR1 and CDR2 (germline): SGHRS, YFSETQ. J was trimmed by 2 bases and V by 1 base; bases with no gene match: 4. The CDR3 totals 16 residues. CDR3 residues: CASSLNSGRGQETQYF. The CDR3 bases are TGCGCCAGCAGCTTGAATAGCGGGAGGGGACAAGAGACCCAGTACTTC.

The gene calls are TRBV25-1 and TRBJ2-7, with 7 bases aligning to TRBD2. This CDR3 comprises 13 residues. The ends lost 2 bases at V and 5 bases at J; junction bases unmatched: 3. Germline V lookup: CDR1 MGHDK, CDR2 SYGVNS. CDR3 nucleotides: TGTGCCAGCAGTGAAAGCGGGGAACACGAGCAGTACTTC. Protein: CASSESGEHEQYF.

The table lists this clone with a count of one. The J gene is TRBJ1-2, the V gene TRBV6-1; the D is unclear. V was pared by 1 base and J by 0 bases, with 6 bases between. CDR1 is MNHNS and CDR2 is SASEGT in the germline V gene. This CDR3 has 14 residues. The CDR3 nucleotides read TGTGCCAGCAGTGAAGTTACAGCTAACTATGGCTACACCTTC. Protein sequence: CASSEVTANYGYTF.

V usage is TRBV29-1 and J usage is TRBJ2-5; 8 bases line up with TRBD2. V was pared by 6 bases and J by 2 bases, with 5 bases of the junction left unmatched. The CDR3 is 13 amino acids. Germline lookup yields CDR1 SQVTM and CDR2 ANQGSEA. The CDR3 protein is CSVIPSGQETQYF. The DNA for the CDR3 is TGCAGCGTCATTCCTAGCGGGCAAGAGACCCAGTACTTC.

The CDR3 bases are TGTGCCACCAGTGATCCCAGGACAGAAGAGACCCAGTACTTC. Protein product: CATSDPRTEETQYF. The V and J genes are TRBV24-1 and TRBJ2-5, with D perhaps matching TRBD1 (6 bases). The V end lost 3 bases, the J end lost 3 bases, and 10 bases lay between the germline ends. The CDR3 length is 14 residues. Germline V CDR1 and CDR2: KGHDR, SFDVKD.

This chain connects TRBV14 to TRBJ2-7; a possible D gene is TRBD2 (5 bases). V gave up 1 base and J gave up 7 bases, with 8 bases separating them. CDR1 is SGHDN and CDR2 is FVKESK in the germline V gene. This CDR3 contains 12 residues. The CDR3, as DNA: TGTGCCAGCAGCCAAGGGAAGCGGGAGCAGTACTTC. Translating gives CASSQGKREQYF.

V is TRBV27 and J is TRBJ2-3; D ambiguous. The CDR3 covers 11 residues. V lost 8 bases and J lost 6, with 9 bases in between. CDR1 and CDR2 (germline): MNHEY, SMNVEV (reference sequence). The CDR3 nucleotides are TGTGCCAGCTCTTGGGCGGATACGCAGTATTTT. This sequence encodes CASSWADTQYF.

Remarks on this clone: Compared with germline, one end of the junction differs, possibly owing to a read error. The J gene is TRBJ1-1, the V gene TRBV7-7; unclear D gene. In germline, CDR1 is SSHAT, CDR2 FNYEAQ (reference sequence). This CDR3 contains 13 residues. The CDR3 loop is CASSFNGDTEAFF. The CDR3 region has the DNA TGTGCTAGCAGCTTTAACGGGGACACTGAAGCTTTCTTT.

This clone was counted only a few times. The chain links TRBV10-2 to TRBJ2-1; 8 bases are a match to TRBD2. The germline V gene has CDR1 WSHSY and CDR2 SAAADI. The CDR3 is 14 amino acids. V was clipped by 4 bases and J by 2 bases; unmatched bases: 1. The CDR3 DNA sequence: TGCGCCAGCAGTGGGGGACTAGCCTACAATGAGCAGTTCTTC. Its protein is CASSGGLAYNEQFF.

The table lists this clone with a few counts. The chain employs TRBV18 and TRBJ1-6; the D gene is possibly TRBD1 (6 bases). CDR3 length: 15 amino acids. The V end lost 3 bases, the J end lost 5 bases, and 11 bases lay between the germline ends. Germline lookup yields CDR1 KGHSH and CDR2 LQKENI. The CDR3: CASSPSGDHNSPLHF. Here the CDR3 DNA reads TGTGCCAGCTCACCTTCAGGGGACCATAATTCACCCCTCCACTTT.